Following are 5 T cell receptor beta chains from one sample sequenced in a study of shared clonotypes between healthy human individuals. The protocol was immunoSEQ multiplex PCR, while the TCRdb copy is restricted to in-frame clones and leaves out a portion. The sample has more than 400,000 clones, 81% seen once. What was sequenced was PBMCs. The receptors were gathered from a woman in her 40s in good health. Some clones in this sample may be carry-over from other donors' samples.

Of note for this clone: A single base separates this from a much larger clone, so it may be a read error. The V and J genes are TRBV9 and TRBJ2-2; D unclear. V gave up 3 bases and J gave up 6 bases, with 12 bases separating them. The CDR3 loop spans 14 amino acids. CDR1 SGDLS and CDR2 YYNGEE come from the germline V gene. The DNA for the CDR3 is TGTGCCAGCAGCGCATATTTAGCCGCCGGGGAGCTGTTTTTT. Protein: CASSAYLAAGELFF.

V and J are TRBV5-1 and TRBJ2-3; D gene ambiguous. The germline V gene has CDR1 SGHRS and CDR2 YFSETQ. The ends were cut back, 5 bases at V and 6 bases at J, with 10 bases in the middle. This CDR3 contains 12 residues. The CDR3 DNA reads TGCGCCAGCAGGAGATATGTGGATACGCAGTATTTT. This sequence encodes CASRRYVDTQYF.

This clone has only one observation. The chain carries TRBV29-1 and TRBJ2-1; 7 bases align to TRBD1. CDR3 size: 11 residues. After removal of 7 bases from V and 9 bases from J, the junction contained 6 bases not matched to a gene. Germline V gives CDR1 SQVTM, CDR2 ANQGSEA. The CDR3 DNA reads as TGCAGCGGACACAGGGGAACTGAGCAGTTCTTC. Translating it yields CSGHRGTEQFF.

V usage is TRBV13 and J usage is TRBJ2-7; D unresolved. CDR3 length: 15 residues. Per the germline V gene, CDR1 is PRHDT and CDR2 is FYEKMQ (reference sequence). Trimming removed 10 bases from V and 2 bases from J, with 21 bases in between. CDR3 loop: CATLDSQDQTYEQYF. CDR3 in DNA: TGTGCCACCCTTGATAGCCAGGATCAAACCTACGAGCAGTACTTC.

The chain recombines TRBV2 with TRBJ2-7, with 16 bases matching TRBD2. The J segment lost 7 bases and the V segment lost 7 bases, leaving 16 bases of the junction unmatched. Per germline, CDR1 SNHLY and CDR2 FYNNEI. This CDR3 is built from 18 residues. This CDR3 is CASTRPGGLAGGAREQYF. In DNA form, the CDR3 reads TGTGCCAGCACCAGGCCCGGGGGACTAGCGGGAGGGGCTCGGGAGCAGTACTTC.